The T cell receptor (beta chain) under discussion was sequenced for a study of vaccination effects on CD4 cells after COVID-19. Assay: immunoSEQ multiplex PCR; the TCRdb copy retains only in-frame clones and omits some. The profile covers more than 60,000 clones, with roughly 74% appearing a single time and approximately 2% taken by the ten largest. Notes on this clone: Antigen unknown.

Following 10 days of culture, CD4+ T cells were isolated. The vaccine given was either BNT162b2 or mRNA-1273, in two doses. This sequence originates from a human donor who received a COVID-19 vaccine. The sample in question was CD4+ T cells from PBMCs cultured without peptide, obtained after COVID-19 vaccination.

The DNA of the CDR3 is TGTGCCAGCAGTTTAGCAACAGGGGGGTCACCCCTCCACTTT. Translating it yields CASSLATGGSPLHF. The gene calls are TRBV27 and TRBJ1-6; 8 bases align to TRBD1. Germline CDR1 MNHEY, CDR2 SMNVEV (reference sequence). With 2 bases clipped from V and 10 bases from J, the junction kept 4 bases outside the gene matches. This CDR3 is built from 14 residues.